This TCR beta chain stems from a study of shared clonotypes between healthy human individuals. Libraries were prepared by immunoSEQ multiplex PCR; TCRdb keeps only in-frame clonotypes and omits some of them. The sample has 2 million or so clones; around 95% are singletons. The CDR3 has 13 residues. V lost 4 bases, J lost 9 bases, and 15 bases lay in between. The germline V gene has CDR1 MGHRA and CDR2 YSYEKL. Study results and caveats: Across subsets, estimated richness was generally greater for naive than for memory populations. Non-shared clonotypes showed lower generation probabilities than clonotypes common to all four donors.

Regarding this clone: No antigen is known for it.

The rearrangement joins TRBV4-1 to TRBJ2-5; D is ambiguous. The clonotype originates from a man in his late teens or twenties in good health. Sequencing was carried out using naive CD4+ T cells sorted from blood. Described subset: CD45RA+ positively selected. CDR3 residues: CASSLSLAEPQYF. DNA for the CDR3: TGCGCCAGCAGCCTTTCTTTAGCCGAGCCCCAGTACTTC.